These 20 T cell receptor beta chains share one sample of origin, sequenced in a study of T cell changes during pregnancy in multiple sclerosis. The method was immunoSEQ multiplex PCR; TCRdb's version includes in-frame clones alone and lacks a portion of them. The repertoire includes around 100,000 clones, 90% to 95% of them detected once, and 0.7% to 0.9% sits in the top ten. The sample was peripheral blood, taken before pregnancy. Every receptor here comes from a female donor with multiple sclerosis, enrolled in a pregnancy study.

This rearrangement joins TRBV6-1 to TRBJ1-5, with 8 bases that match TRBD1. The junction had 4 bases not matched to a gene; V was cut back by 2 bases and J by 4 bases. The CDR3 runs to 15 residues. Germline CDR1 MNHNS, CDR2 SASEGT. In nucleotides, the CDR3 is TGTGCCAGCAGTGAAATATGGACAGGGAATCAGCCCCAGCATTTT. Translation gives CASSEIWTGNQPQHF.

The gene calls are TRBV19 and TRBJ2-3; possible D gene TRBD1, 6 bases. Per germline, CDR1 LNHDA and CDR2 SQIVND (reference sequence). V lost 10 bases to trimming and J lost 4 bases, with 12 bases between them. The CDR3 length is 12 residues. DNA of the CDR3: TGTGCCACCCGGACAGTCTCAGATACGCAGTATTTT. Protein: CATRTVSDTQYF.

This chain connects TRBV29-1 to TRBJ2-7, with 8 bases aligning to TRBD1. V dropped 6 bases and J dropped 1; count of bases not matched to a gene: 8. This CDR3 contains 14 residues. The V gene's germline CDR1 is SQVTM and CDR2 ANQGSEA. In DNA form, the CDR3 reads TGCAGCGTCACCACCGGGACAGGATCCTACGAGCAGTACTTC. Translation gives CSVTTGTGSYEQYF.

CDR3 region: CASSPSPQRDTLRRFIHQPQHF. CDR3 DNA: TGTGCCAGCAGCCCGAGCCCCCAACGGGACACCCTACGGAGGTTTATTCATCAGCCCCAGCATTTT. The chain employs TRBV7-8 and TRBJ1-5, with D perhaps matching TRBD1 (6 bases). Trimming shortened V by 5 bases and J by 5 bases, and 37 bases separated the two germline ends. Germline V gene lookup returns CDR1 SGHVS and CDR2 FQNEAQ. The CDR3 length is 22 residues.

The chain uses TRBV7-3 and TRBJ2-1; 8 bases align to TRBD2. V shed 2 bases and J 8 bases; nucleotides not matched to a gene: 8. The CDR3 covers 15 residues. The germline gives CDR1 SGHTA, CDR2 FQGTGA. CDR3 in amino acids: CASSLGTSPLHEQFF. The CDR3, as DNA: TGTGCCAGCAGCTTAGGGACTAGTCCCCTACATGAGCAGTTCTTC.

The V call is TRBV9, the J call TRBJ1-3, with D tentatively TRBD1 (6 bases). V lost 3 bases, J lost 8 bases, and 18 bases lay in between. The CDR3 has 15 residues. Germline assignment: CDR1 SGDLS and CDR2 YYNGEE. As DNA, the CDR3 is TGTGCCAGCAGCGGACAGGATATCAGCGGGGACACCATATATTTT. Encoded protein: CASSGQDISGDTIYF.

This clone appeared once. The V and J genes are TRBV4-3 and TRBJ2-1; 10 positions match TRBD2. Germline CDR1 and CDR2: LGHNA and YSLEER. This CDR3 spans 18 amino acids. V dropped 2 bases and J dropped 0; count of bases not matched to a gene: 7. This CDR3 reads CASSQTRLAGASYNEQFF. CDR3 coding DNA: TGCGCCAGCAGCCAAACCAGGCTAGCGGGAGCCTCCTACAATGAGCAGTTCTTC.

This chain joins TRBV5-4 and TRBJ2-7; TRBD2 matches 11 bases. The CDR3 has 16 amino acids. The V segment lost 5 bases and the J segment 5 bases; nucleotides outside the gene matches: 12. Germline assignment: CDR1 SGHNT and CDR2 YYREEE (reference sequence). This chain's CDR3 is CASSITSGSHPHEQYF. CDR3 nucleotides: TGTGCCAGCAGTATTACTAGCGGGAGCCATCCCCACGAGCAGTACTTC. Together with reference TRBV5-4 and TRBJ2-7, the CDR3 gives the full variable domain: ETGVTQSPTHLIKTRGQQVTLRCSSQSGHNTVSWYQQALGQGPQFIFQYYREEENGRGNFPPRFSGLQFPNYSSELNVNALELDDSALYLCASSITSGSHPHEQYFGPGTRLTVT.

This CDR3 reads CASSFGIAGAYEQYF. The DNA for the CDR3 is TGTGCCAGCAGTTTTGGGATAGCGGGGGCCTACGAGCAGTACTTC. This chain links TRBV28 with TRBJ2-7; 9 bases are a match to TRBD2. In germline, CDR1 is MDHEN, CDR2 SYDVKM. The V gene end was trimmed by 3 bases and the J gene end by 2 bases; junction bases not matched to a gene: 5. The length of the CDR3 is 15 residues.

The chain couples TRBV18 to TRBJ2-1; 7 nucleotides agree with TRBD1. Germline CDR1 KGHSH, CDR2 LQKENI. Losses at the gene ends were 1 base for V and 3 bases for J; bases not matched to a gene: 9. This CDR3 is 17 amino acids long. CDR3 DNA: TGTGCCAGCTCACCACTTTCAGGGGGTTCAGGCTACAATGAGCAGTTCTTC. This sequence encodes CASSPLSGGSGYNEQFF.

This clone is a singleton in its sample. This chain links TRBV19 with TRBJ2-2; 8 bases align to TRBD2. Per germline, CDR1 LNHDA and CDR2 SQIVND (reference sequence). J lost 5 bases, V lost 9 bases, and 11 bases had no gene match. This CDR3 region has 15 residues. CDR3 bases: TGTGCCAGCAGTGGCGGGGGGCAATGGACCGGGGAGCTGTTTTTT. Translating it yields CASSGGGQWTGELFF.

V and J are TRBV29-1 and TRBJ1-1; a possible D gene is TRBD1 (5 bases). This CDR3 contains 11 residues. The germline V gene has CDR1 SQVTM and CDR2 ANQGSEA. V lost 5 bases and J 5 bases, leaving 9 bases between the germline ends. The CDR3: CSVYGGTEAFF. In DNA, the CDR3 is TGCAGCGTTTACGGGGGGACTGAAGCTTTCTTT.

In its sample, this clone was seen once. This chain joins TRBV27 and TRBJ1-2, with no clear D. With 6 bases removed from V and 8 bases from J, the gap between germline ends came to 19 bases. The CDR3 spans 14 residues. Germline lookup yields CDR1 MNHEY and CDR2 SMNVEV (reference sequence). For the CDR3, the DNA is TGTGCCAGCAGCCCCGCCCCGACAACGGCCGGCTACACCTTC. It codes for CASSPAPTTAGYTF.

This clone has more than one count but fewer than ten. The CDR3 DNA is TGTGCCAGCAGGACAGTGGGGGAGCTGTTTTTT. Residues: CASRTVGELFF. The chain employs TRBV14 and TRBJ2-2, with D possibly being TRBD1 (5 bases). Germline V CDR1 and CDR2: SGHDN, FVKESK. V was trimmed by 6 bases and J by 8 bases, leaving 7 bases between them. The CDR3 spans 11 residues.

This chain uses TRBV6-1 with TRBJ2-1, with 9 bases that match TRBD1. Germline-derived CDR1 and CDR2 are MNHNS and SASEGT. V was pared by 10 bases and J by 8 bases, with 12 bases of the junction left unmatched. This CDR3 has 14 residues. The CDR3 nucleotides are TGTGCCACCGAGAGGGGACAGGGCTTGGATGAGCAGTTCTTC. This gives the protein CATERGQGLDEQFF.

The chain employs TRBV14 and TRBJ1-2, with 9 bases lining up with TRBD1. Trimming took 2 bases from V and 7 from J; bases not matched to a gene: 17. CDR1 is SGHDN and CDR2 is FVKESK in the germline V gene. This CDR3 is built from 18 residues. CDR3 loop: CASSQPPSRRDREGGYTF. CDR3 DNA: TGTGCCAGCAGCCAACCACCCAGCAGGAGGGACAGGGAGGGTGGCTACACCTTC.

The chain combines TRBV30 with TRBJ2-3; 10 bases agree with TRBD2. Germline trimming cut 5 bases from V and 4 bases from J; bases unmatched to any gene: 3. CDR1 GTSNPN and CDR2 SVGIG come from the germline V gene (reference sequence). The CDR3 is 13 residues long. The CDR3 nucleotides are TGTGCCTGGTCTAGCGGGAGAGCAGATACGCAGTATTTT. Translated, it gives CAWSSGRADTQYF.

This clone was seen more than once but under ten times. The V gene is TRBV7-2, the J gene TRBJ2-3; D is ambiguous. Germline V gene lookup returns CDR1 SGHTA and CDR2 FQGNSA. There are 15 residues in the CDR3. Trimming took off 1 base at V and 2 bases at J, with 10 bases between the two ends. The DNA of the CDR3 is TGTGCCAGCAGCTTAGTCAAACGGTTCACAGATACGCAGTATTTT. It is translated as CASSLVKRFTDTQYF.

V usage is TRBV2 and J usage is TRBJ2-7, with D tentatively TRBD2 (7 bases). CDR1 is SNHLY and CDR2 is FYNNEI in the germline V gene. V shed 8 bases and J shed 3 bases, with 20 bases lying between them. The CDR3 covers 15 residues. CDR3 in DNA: TGTGCCAGCGGGGGGGGGCGAGCGGGACTCTACGAGCAGTACTTC. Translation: CASGGGRAGLYEQYF. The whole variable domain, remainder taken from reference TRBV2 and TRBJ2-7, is EPEVTQTPSHQVTQMGQEVILRCVPISNHLYFYWYRQILGQKVEFLVSFYNNEISEKSEIFDDQFSVERPDGSNFTLKIRSTKLEDSAMYFCASGGGRAGLYEQYFGPGTRLTVT.

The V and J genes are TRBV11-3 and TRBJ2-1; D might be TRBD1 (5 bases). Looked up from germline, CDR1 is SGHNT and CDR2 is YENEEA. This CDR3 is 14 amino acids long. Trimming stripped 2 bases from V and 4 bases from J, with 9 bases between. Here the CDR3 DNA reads TGTGCCAGCAGCTTACCAGGGATATACAATGAGCAGTTCTTC. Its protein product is CASSLPGIYNEQFF.